This T cell receptor beta chain came from a study of T cell responses to AZD1222 COVID-19 vaccine. The CDR3 runs to 13 residues. Germline assignment: CDR1 LNHDA and CDR2 SQIVND (reference sequence). Trimming took off 5 bases at V and 6 bases at J, with 11 bases between the two ends. Assay used: immunoSEQ multiplex PCR; TCRdb lists only in-frame clones, some missing. The sample consists of about 110,000 clones, around 92% of them appearing once. The chain links TRBV19 to TRBJ2-1; TRBD2 is a possible D gene (5 bases). The TCR comes from an adult in good health. Specimen: peripheral blood, collected on day 0 of AZD1222 vaccination. DNA for the CDR3: TGTGCCAGTAGTTTTGGCCGGGGCAATGAGCAGTTCTTC. Amino acids: CASSFGRGNEQFF.